Presented here are 31 T cell receptor beta chains from one specimen sequenced in a study of OX40 agonist ivuxolimab in advanced cancers. TCRdb's table, derived via immunoSEQ multiplex PCR, lists solely in-frame clones and lacks some. The data show fewer than 80,000 clones, with approximately 84% seen just once and 9.8% held by the top ten. The starting material was CD4+ or CD8+ T cells sorted from blood, obtained in a trial of the OX40 agonist ivuxolimab. These receptors were obtained from an adult with an advanced solid tumor such as melanoma, head and neck, liver or kidney cancer.

This clone was seen a single time. The chain carries TRBV19 and TRBJ2-7; TRBD2 matches 10 bases. Germline V gene sequence: CDR1 LNHDA, CDR2 SQIVND (reference sequence). Losses at the gene ends were 6 bases for V and 8 bases for J; bases not matched to a gene: 7. This CDR3 is built from 13 residues. The CDR3 DNA follows: TGTGCCAGTAGAGGACTAGCGGCGGCTAAGCAGTACTTC. It codes for CASRGLAAAKQYF.

The chain joins TRBV11-3 to TRBJ2-1; 13 positions agree with TRBD2. The CDR3 runs 15 residues. The germline V gene encodes CDR1 SGHNT and CDR2 YENEEA. The trim removed 5 bases at V and 5 bases at J, leaving 3 bases unmatched. In DNA, the CDR3 is TGTGCCAGCAGCCAGGGACTAGCGGGGCACAATGAGCAGTTCTTC. Translated: CASSQGLAGHNEQFF.

The chain uses TRBV6-5 and TRBJ2-7; D remains ambiguous. This CDR3 has 14 amino acids. CDR1 is MNHEY and CDR2 is SVGAGI in the germline V gene. Trimming removed 2 bases from V and 2 bases from J, with 10 bases in between. CDR3 protein: CASSYGPTPYEQYF. CDR3 coding DNA: TGTGCCAGCAGTTACGGCCCTACCCCCTACGAGCAGTACTTC.

The genes are TRBV6-5 and TRBJ2-7, with 9 positions matching TRBD1. The CDR3 totals 13 residues. Germline V gene data show CDR1 as MNHEY and CDR2 as SVGAGI. V lost 6 bases, J lost 7 bases, and 7 bases stayed unmatched. CDR3 sequence reads: CASRETGGREQYF. The DNA of the CDR3 is TGTGCCAGCAGAGAGACAGGGGGAAGAGAGCAGTACTTC.

By frequency in the sample, this clone is medium-sized (0.01 to 0.1%). This chain links TRBV4-1 with TRBJ1-1; D gene unclear. Germline V gives CDR1 MGHRA, CDR2 YSYEKL. V lost 4 bases and J 8 bases, leaving 14 bases between the germline ends. The CDR3 has 13 residues. The CDR3 DNA is TGCGCCAGCAGCCCAAGGGAACATGCGGAAGCTTTCTTT. Translated, it gives CASSPREHAEAFF.

V usage is TRBV11-3 and J usage is TRBJ2-2, with 7 nucleotides matching TRBD1. The V gene's germline CDR1 is SGHNT and CDR2 YENEEA. V lost 5 bases to trimming and J lost 2 bases; unmatched junction nucleotides: 11. This CDR3 contains 17 residues. The CDR3 sequence: CASSVRSGTANTGELFF. In DNA, the CDR3 is TGTGCCAGCAGCGTAAGGTCCGGGACAGCCAACACCGGGGAGCTGTTTTTT.

The CDR3 spells CAWRSQANSPLHF. In nucleotides, the CDR3 is TGTGCCTGGAGATCACAGGCCAATTCACCCCTCCACTTT. V and J are TRBV30 and TRBJ1-6; D is perhaps TRBD1 (5 bases). In germline, CDR1 is GTSNPN, CDR2 SVGIG (reference sequence). Trimming took off 3 bases at V and 7 bases at J, with 10 bases between the two ends. CDR3 length: 13 residues.

Only one count was recorded for this clone. This chain joins TRBV15 and TRBJ1-4; D is possibly TRBD1 (6 bases). Trimming removed 3 bases at V and 12 bases at J, with 23 bases between. Germline V CDR1 and CDR2: LNHNV, YYDKDF (reference sequence). CDR3 length equals 16 residues. The DNA for the CDR3 is TGTGCCACCAGCAGTCAGATGGGGACGGGGGGCGAGGAACTGTTTTTT. Residues: CATSSQMGTGGEELFF.

The V and J genes are TRBV10-2 and TRBJ2-2; TRBD2 aligns across 8 bases. Germline V gene data show CDR1 as WSHSY and CDR2 as SAAADI. With 3 bases clipped from V and 5 bases from J, the junction kept 5 bases outside the gene matches. This CDR3 is built from 15 residues. Written as DNA, the CDR3 is TGCGCCAGCAGTGATGGACTAGCCTCTACCGGGGAGCTGTTTTTT. This gives the protein CASSDGLASTGELFF.

The V call is TRBV10-3, the J call TRBJ2-7; D could derive from TRBD1 or TRBD2 (5 bases each). V lost 6 bases and J 2 bases, leaving 14 bases between the germline ends. Germline V lookup: CDR1 ENHRY, CDR2 SYGVKD. The CDR3 has 14 residues. The CDR3 here is CAISSGAYTYEQYF. DNA for the CDR3: TGTGCCATCAGCTCCGGGGCGTATACCTACGAGCAGTACTTC.

V is TRBV30 and J is TRBJ1-6, with D uncertain. The V gene's germline CDR1 is GTSNPN and CDR2 SVGIG (reference sequence). V lost 1 base and J lost 7, with 8 bases in between. This CDR3 region has 13 residues. The CDR3 reads CAWSEGFNSPLHF. CDR3 in DNA: TGTGCCTGGAGTGAGGGCTTCAATTCACCCCTCCACTTT. Combining the CDR3 with reference TRBV30 and TRBJ1-6 gives the whole variable domain SQTIHQWPATLVQPVGSPLSLECTVEGTSNPNLYWYRQAAGRGLQLLFYSVGIGQISSEVPQNLSASRPQDRQFILSSKKLLLSDSGFYLCAWSEGFNSPLHFGNGTRLTVT.

J is TRBJ1-5 and V is TRBV28; D is unresolved. The ends were cut back, 3 bases at V and 4 bases at J, with 13 bases in the middle. The CDR3 consists of 15 residues. The germline CDR1 and CDR2 sequences are MDHEN and SYDVKM. CDR3 in amino acids: CASSLGRKRNQPQHF. As DNA, the CDR3 is TGTGCCAGCAGTTTGGGCAGAAAGAGGAATCAGCCCCAGCATTTT.

V usage is TRBV14 and J usage is TRBJ2-7; D may correspond to TRBD1 or TRBD2 (5 bases each). Germline CDR1 is SGHDN and CDR2 is FVKESK. This CDR3 spans 15 amino acids. V lost 2 bases and J 4 bases, leaving 15 bases between the germline ends. CDR3 DNA sequence: TGTGCCAGCAGCCAACTCGGGACGGTTCCTTACGAGCAGTACTTC. Amino acid sequence: CASSQLGTVPYEQYF.

The chain recombines TRBV4-3 with TRBJ2-7; TRBD1 matches 8 bases. CDR3 size: 16 residues. V lost 1 base, J lost 3 bases, and 8 bases stayed unmatched. Germline V CDR1 and CDR2: LGHNA, YSLEER. The CDR3 coding sequence is TGCGCCAGCAGCCAAGTCGCCGGGACAGGTAGCTACGAGCAGTACTTC. This codes for CASSQVAGTGSYEQYF.

The V call is TRBV4-3, the J call TRBJ1-2; 8 nucleotides line up with TRBD1. The germline V gene encodes CDR1 LGHNA and CDR2 YSLEER. CDR3 length: 14 residues. The ends lost 4 bases at V and 4 bases at J; junction bases unmatched: 5. CDR3 sequence reads: CASSRGQGAYGYTF. The CDR3 bases are TGCGCCAGCAGCCGCGGACAGGGAGCCTATGGCTACACCTTC.

The rearrangement joins TRBV7-6 to TRBJ2-7; 8 bases line up with TRBD2. Germline V gives CDR1 SGHVS, CDR2 FNYEAQ. V lost 4 bases, J lost 4 bases, and 12 bases stayed unmatched. The CDR3 is 16 amino acids. CDR3 sequence (DNA): TGTGCCAGCAGCTCTCGGGGGGGGACGGGAACTTACGAGCAGTACTTC. Its translation is CASSSRGGTGTYEQYF.

The chain is built from TRBV27 and TRBJ1-6; D remains unclear. The V gene lost 6 bases and the J gene lost 6 bases, with 15 bases spanning the gap. The CDR3 extends over 15 amino acids. Germline CDR1 and CDR2: MNHEY and SMNVEV (reference sequence). This chain's CDR3 is CASSMSGSVNSPLHF. The CDR3 DNA is TGTGCCAGCAGCATGAGCGGCAGTGTTAATTCACCCCTCCACTTT.

J is TRBJ2-2 and V is TRBV9; TRBD1 matches at 12 bases. The CDR3 sequence is 17 residues long. Germline CDR1 SGDLS, CDR2 YYNGEE. V lost 4 bases and J lost 6; bases outside the gene matches: 10. The CDR3 is CASSPGRDRGRPGELFF. The CDR3 DNA sequence: TGTGCCAGCAGCCCAGGCCGGGACAGGGGGCGCCCCGGGGAGCTGTTTTTT.

This clone was counted a single time. V usage is TRBV9 and J usage is TRBJ2-5; 14 bases fit TRBD2. The CDR3 contains 17 residues. Germline loops: CDR1 SGDLS, CDR2 YYNGEE. V lost 3 bases, J lost 4 bases, and 8 bases stayed unmatched. DNA of the CDR3: TGTGCCAGCAGCGACGGGACTAGCGGGGGAGGAGGAGAGACCCAGTACTTC. It is translated as CASSDGTSGGGGETQYF.

V is TRBV27 and J is TRBJ2-2; D gene unclear. The V gene's germline CDR1 is MNHEY and CDR2 SMNVEV (reference sequence). Trimming stripped 0 bases from V and 2 bases from J, with 16 bases between. There are 18 residues in the CDR3. CDR3 residues: CASSLSGTRTLNTGELFF. The CDR3 nucleotides read TGTGCCAGCAGTTTATCGGGTACGCGTACACTAAACACCGGGGAGCTGTTTTTT.

This sequence joins TRBV5-4 and TRBJ2-1; unclear D gene. The V gene lost 0 bases and the J gene lost 0 bases, with 10 bases spanning the gap. CDR3 size: 16 residues. Germline-derived CDR1 and CDR2 are SGHNT and YYREEE (reference sequence). CDR3 residues: CASSLGASYSYNEQFF. The DNA for the CDR3 is TGTGCCAGCAGCTTGGGAGCGTCTTACTCCTACAATGAGCAGTTCTTC.

The chain recombines TRBV4-3 with TRBJ2-7; 8 bases align to TRBD2. This CDR3 region has 19 residues. Germline CDR1 reads LGHNA; CDR2 reads YSLEER. J gave up 2 bases and V 3 bases, and 18 bases lay outside the gene matches. The CDR3 reads CASSQSVKRDRTSPYEQYF. DNA of the CDR3: TGCGCCAGCAGCCAGTCTGTTAAGAGGGATAGGACTAGCCCCTACGAGCAGTACTTC.

The CDR3 DNA sequence: TGTGCCAGCAGTGATTCGGCGGTCAACCCTCCTGGCTACACCTTC. Translation gives CASSDSAVNPPGYTF. This chain uses TRBV2 with TRBJ1-2; D is undetermined. Per germline, CDR1 SNHLY and CDR2 FYNNEI. Trimming took 3 bases from V and 7 from J, leaving 18 bases between them. The CDR3 is 15 amino acids.

V gene TRBV5-4 combines with J gene TRBJ2-5; D is unresolved. This CDR3 is built from 13 residues. In germline, CDR1 is SGHNT, CDR2 YYREEE (reference sequence). Trimming took 0 bases from V and 1 from J, leaving 4 bases between them. The CDR3 DNA sequence: TGTGCCAGCAGCTTGGGGGCCCAAGAGACCCAGTACTTC. Translating it yields CASSLGAQETQYF.

The chain uses TRBV6-5 and TRBJ1-4, with D unclear. Germline V gene sequence: CDR1 MNHEY, CDR2 SVGAGI. V was trimmed by 4 bases and J by 5 bases, leaving 5 bases between them. There are 12 residues in the CDR3. CDR3 region: CASSSMNEKLFF. The CDR3 bases are TGTGCCAGCAGTTCCATGAATGAAAAACTGTTTTTT.

This chain uses TRBV5-1 with TRBJ1-6; possible D gene TRBD1, 6 bases. The CDR3 spans 18 residues. CDR1 SGHRS and CDR2 YFSETQ come from the germline V gene. V gave up 4 bases and J gave up 6 bases, with 23 bases separating them. CDR3 in DNA: TGCGCCAGCAGCCTCCGGATGGCGGTGGGGACACTTAATTCACCCCTCCACTTT. Translation gives CASSLRMAVGTLNSPLHF.

V gene TRBV29-1 combines with J gene TRBJ2-2, with 7 bases aligning to TRBD1. V shed 6 bases and J 13 bases; nucleotides not matched to a gene: 11. The CDR3 runs to 12 residues. Germline lookup yields CDR1 SQVTM and CDR2 ANQGSEA. The CDR3 nucleotides read TGCAGCGTGGAAACAAAGGGGGCGCGGCTGTTTTTT. Translated: CSVETKGARLFF.

The chain has TRBV6-5 and TRBJ1-3, with D unclear. The CDR3 runs to 15 residues. V was clipped by 2 bases and J by 1 base, with 9 bases between them. Germline CDR1 is MNHEY and CDR2 is SVGAGI. CDR3 nucleotides: TGTGCCAGCAGTTACGACGGTGCATCTGGAAACACCATATATTTT. Translation: CASSYDGASGNTIYF.

The rearrangement uses TRBV27 and TRBJ1-1; TRBD1 might be the D (6 bases). The germline gives CDR1 MNHEY, CDR2 SMNVEV (reference sequence). There are 17 residues in the CDR3. The ends were cut back, 1 base at V and 0 bases at J, with 15 bases in the middle. CDR3 in amino acids: CASSLFSGRGMNTEAFF. The DNA of the CDR3 is TGTGCCAGCAGTTTATTTTCCGGGAGGGGGATGAACACTGAAGCTTTCTTT.

This sequence joins TRBV19 and TRBJ2-2; tentatively, D is TRBD1 or TRBD2 (5 bases each). The V end lost 8 bases, the J end lost 2 bases, and 12 bases lay between the germline ends. CDR3 length: 14 residues. Germline CDR1 is LNHDA and CDR2 is SQIVND (reference sequence). CDR3 in DNA: TGTGCCAGTGCAGGGAGTAGAAACACCGGGGAGCTGTTTTTT. It specifies CASAGSRNTGELFF.

V gene TRBV18 combines with J gene TRBJ2-5; maybe TRBD1 (5 bases). CDR1 KGHSH and CDR2 LQKENI come from the germline V gene. The CDR3 loop spans 14 amino acids. The V gene lost 6 bases and the J gene lost 1 base, with 12 bases spanning the gap. The CDR3, as DNA: TGTGCCAGCTCTCAATTAGACAGCCAAGAGACCCAGTACTTC. This translates into CASSQLDSQETQYF.